This TCR beta chain was obtained from a study of graft-versus-host responses after intestinal transplantation. Study-wide background: The recipients all started with anti-thymocyte globulin induction and then took tacrolimus and steroids for roughly three years.

In the case of this clone: What it recognizes is unknown.

This CDR3 contains 15 residues. Germline values: CDR1 LNHDA, CDR2 SQIVND (reference sequence). V was pared by 9 bases and J by 3 bases, with 11 bases of the junction left unmatched. Generated by immunoSEQ multiplex PCR, the TCRdb table keeps only in-frame clones and is missing some. The sample contains about 120,000 clones, approximately 95% of which appear only once. The chain recombines TRBV19 with TRBJ1-5; 7 bases agree with TRBD1. The sample was unstimulated CD8+ T cells sorted from spleen or lymph node cells, taken before intestinal transplant. The TCR sequence derives from a human donor who received an intestinal transplant. The CDR3 spells CASTTIQGDNQPQHF. Here the CDR3 DNA reads TGTGCCAGCACTACTATTCAGGGGGACAATCAGCCCCAGCATTTT.